The 15 T cell receptor beta chains given below trace back to one sample, sequenced in a study of T cells in localized non-small cell lung cancer. Some clones are missing from TCRdb's copy, which holds only in-frame ones; the method was immunoSEQ multiplex PCR. The sample lists about 48,000 clones; approximately 80% were seen once. The sample here was peripheral blood, taken before any cancer treatment. The receptors were sampled from a man aged 35 to 69 with stage I squamous cell lung carcinoma.

V usage is TRBV6-5 and J usage is TRBJ1-1; D is perhaps TRBD1 (5 bases). There are 15 residues in the CDR3. Germline V gene lookup returns CDR1 MNHEY and CDR2 SVGAGI. The V gene lost 6 bases and the J gene lost 5 bases, with 19 bases spanning the gap. Here the CDR3 reads CASRLTRERLTEAFF. The CDR3 DNA sequence: TGTGCCAGCAGACTAACCAGGGAGCGGTTGACTGAAGCTTTCTTT.

V gene TRBV11-2 combines with J gene TRBJ2-5; 11 bases align to TRBD2. CDR1 is SGHAT, CDR2 FQNNGV, per germline. The CDR3 has 17 residues. J gave up 2 bases and V 5 bases, and 10 bases lay outside the gene matches. The CDR3 DNA reads TGTGCCAGCAGCCCCGAGAGGACTAGCGGGTTACAAGAGACCCAGTACTTC. Encoded protein: CASSPERTSGLQETQYF.

Here the CDR3 reads CASSGGSSGMRDTQYF. CDR3 nucleotides: TGTGCCAGCAGTGGTGGGAGTAGCGGGATGAGAGATACGCAGTATTTT. This rearrangement joins TRBV6-1 to TRBJ2-3; 8 nucleotides line up with TRBD2. This CDR3 region has 16 residues. The trim removed 4 bases at V and 5 bases at J, leaving 11 bases unmatched. Germline V gives CDR1 MNHNS, CDR2 SASEGT.

The V call is TRBV13, the J call TRBJ2-5; 14 nucleotides agree with TRBD2. CDR1 PRHDT and CDR2 FYEKMQ come from the germline V gene (reference sequence). The CDR3 length is 17 residues. Trimming took 5 bases from V and 5 from J; bases not matched to a gene: 10. The CDR3 protein is CASSPGLAGGVTETQYF. The CDR3 bases are TGTGCCAGCAGCCCCGGACTAGCGGGGGGCGTCACCGAGACCCAGTACTTC.

V usage is TRBV7-9 and J usage is TRBJ1-2, with 10 bases that match TRBD1. Per the germline V gene, CDR1 is SEHNR and CDR2 is FQNEAQ (reference sequence). There are 16 residues in the CDR3. V dropped 0 bases and J dropped 7; count of bases not matched to a gene: 8. The CDR3 DNA follows: TGTGCCAGCAGCTTAGCTGCTGTCGGGACAGGGGTTGGCTACACCTTC. Its protein product is CASSLAAVGTGVGYTF.

The chain joins TRBV19 to TRBJ2-2, with 10 bases lining up with TRBD2. This CDR3 spans 19 amino acids. CDR1 is LNHDA and CDR2 is SQIVND in the germline V gene (reference sequence). The V and J ends lost 5 bases and 9 bases, in that order; junction bases with no gene match: 21. The CDR3 sequence is CASSLRNWRASGGSRELFF. The DNA of the CDR3 is TGTGCCAGTAGTTTACGGAACTGGAGGGCTAGCGGGGGATCCAGGGAGCTGTTTTTT.

Comment on this clone: Other DNA variants within this sample encode the same CDR3. CDR3 sequence (DNA): TGCAGTGCTAGTCAGGGCAACGAGCAGTACTTC. Protein sequence: CSASQGNEQYF. The chain uses TRBV20-1 and TRBJ2-7, with a possible D match to TRBD1 (5 bases). Germline loops: CDR1 DFQATT, CDR2 SNEGSKA (reference sequence). The CDR3 is 11 residues long. Trimming removed 3 bases from V and 5 bases from J, with 8 bases in between.

V and J are TRBV7-2 and TRBJ1-2; 10 bases are a match to TRBD1. Germline V CDR1 and CDR2: SGHTA, FQGNSA. V lost 1 base and J lost 10; bases outside the gene matches: 9. The length of the CDR3 is 15 residues. CDR3 nucleotides: TGTGCCAGCAGCTTAGAGTGGGGACAGGGGAGCGTCTACACCTTC. This translates into CASSLEWGQGSVYTF. The whole variable domain, remainder taken from reference TRBV7-2 and TRBJ1-2, is GAGVSQSPSNKVTEKGKDVELRCDPISGHTALYWYRQSLGQGLEFLIYFQGNSAPDKSGLPSDRFSAERTGGSVSTLTIQRTQQEDSAVYLCASSLEWGQGSVYTFGSGTRLTVV.

For this clone: Other DNA sequences of this sample code for an identical CDR3. The rearrangement uses TRBV2 and TRBJ1-5, with D hard to call. The germline CDR1 and CDR2 sequences are SNHLY and FYNNEI. The CDR3 contains 14 residues. V shed 3 bases and J shed 2 bases, with 8 bases lying between them. The CDR3 loop is CASSEEGGNQPQHF. CDR3 nucleotide sequence: TGTGCCAGCAGTGAGGAGGGAGGCAATCAGCCCCAGCATTTT.

The chain combines TRBV5-6 with TRBJ2-7; D tentatively fits TRBD1 or TRBD2 (5 bases each). The CDR3 is 12 residues long. Deletions cut 0 bases from V and 4 bases from J, with 5 bases between. Germline CDR1 reads SGHDT; CDR2 reads YYEEEE. CDR3 in DNA: TGTGCCAGCAGCTTGGGGGGGTACGAGCAGTACTTC. Translation: CASSLGGYEQYF.

This chain uses TRBV4-1 with TRBJ1-5; D not certain. Between the trimmed V and J ends, which lost 0 bases and 4 bases, there was a span of 10 bases. The germline V gene has CDR1 MGHRA and CDR2 YSYEKL. CDR3 size: 15 residues. CDR3 sequence: CASSQEARSNQPQHF. CDR3 nucleotide sequence: TGCGCCAGCAGCCAAGAGGCCAGGTCGAATCAGCCCCAGCATTTT.

This clone was observed a single time. The genes are TRBV7-9 and TRBJ1-1; D not resolved. The CDR3 is 13 amino acids. The V end lost 5 bases, the J end lost 8 bases, and 15 bases lay between the germline ends. Per the germline V gene, CDR1 is SEHNR and CDR2 is FQNEAQ (reference sequence). The CDR3 DNA reads TGTGCCAGCAGCCTTATTGGGCGCGTCGAAGCTTTCTTT. It encodes CASSLIGRVEAFF.

This clone occurred once. The V and J genes are TRBV7-9 and TRBJ2-6; D remains unclear. The CDR3 sequence is 15 residues long. Looked up from germline, CDR1 is SEHNR and CDR2 is FQNEAQ (reference sequence). Trimming removed 3 bases at V and 0 bases at J, with 6 bases between. CDR3 nucleotides: TGTGCCAGCAGCTTCGGAAGCTCTGGGGCCAACGTCCTGACTTTC. Its protein is CASSFGSSGANVLTF.

The rearrangement links TRBV15 to TRBJ2-5, with a possible D match to TRBD1 (6 bases). The CDR3 is 15 residues long. Trimming took off 2 bases at V and 0 bases at J, with 10 bases between the two ends. Germline V CDR1 and CDR2: LNHNV, YYDKDF (reference sequence). CDR3 nucleotide sequence: TGTGCCACCAGCAGACTTACAGGGTACCAAGAGACCCAGTACTTC. This encodes CATSRLTGYQETQYF.

The chain is built from TRBV6-6 and TRBJ1-4; D is possibly TRBD1 (6 bases). The V gene lost 7 bases and the J gene lost 12 bases, with 18 bases spanning the gap. CDR1 and CDR2 (germline): MNHNY, SVGAGI (reference sequence). The CDR3 is 13 amino acids. The CDR3 DNA is TGTGCCAGCAACCCCACCCCACAGGGAGAACTGTTTTTT. This translates into CASNPTPQGELFF.